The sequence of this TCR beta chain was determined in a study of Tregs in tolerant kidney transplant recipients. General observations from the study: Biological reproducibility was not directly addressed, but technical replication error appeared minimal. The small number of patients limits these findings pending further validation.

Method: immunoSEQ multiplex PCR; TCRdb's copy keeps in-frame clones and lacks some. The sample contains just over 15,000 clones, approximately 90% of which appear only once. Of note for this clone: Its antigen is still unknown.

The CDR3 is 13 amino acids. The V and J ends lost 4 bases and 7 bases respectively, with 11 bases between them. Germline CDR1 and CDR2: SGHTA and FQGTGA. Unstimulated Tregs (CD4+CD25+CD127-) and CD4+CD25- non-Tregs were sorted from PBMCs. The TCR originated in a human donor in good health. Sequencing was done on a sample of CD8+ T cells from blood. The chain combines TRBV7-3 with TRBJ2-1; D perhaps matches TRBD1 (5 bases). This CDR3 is CASSSAGWNEQFF. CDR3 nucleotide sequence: TGTGCCAGCAGCTCAGCAGGGTGGAATGAGCAGTTCTTC. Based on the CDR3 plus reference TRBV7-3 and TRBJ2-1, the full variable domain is GAGVSQTPSNKVTEKGKYVELRCDPISGHTALYWYRQSLGQGPEFLIYFQGTGAADDSGLPNDRFFAVRPEGSVSTLKIQRTERGDSAVYLCASSSAGWNEQFFGPGTRLTVL.